A selection of T cell receptor beta chains follows, all from one sample in a study of cytomegalovirus exposure and HLA in healthy donors. Sequenced by immunoSEQ multiplex PCR; TCRdb stores in-frame clones only, minus some. The table has about 130,000 clones, 85% to 90% seen once. The specimen was PBMCs. All receptors come from a young woman in good health and CMV-seropositive. The CDR3 runs from the conserved cysteine through the conserved F or W. The order of the fields is J gene, clone size, V gene, D gene, CDR3 protein. D genes are given only for firm matches. Clone sizes are given selectively: once, few, many, or a class where the clone is expanded.

j_gene: TRBJ1-5
abundance: -
v_gene: TRBV6-1
d_gene: TRBD1
CDR3aa: CASRDRVSNQPQHF

j_gene: TRBJ2-3
abundance: -
v_gene: TRBV9
d_gene: -
CDR3aa: CASSVLGSGALGDTQYF

j_gene: TRBJ1-1
abundance: -
v_gene: TRBV30
d_gene: -
CDR3aa: CAWSTITGTRAREAFF

j_gene: TRBJ2-5
abundance: -
v_gene: TRBV2
d_gene: TRBD1
CDR3aa: CASSEANNRDRGRETQYF

j_gene: TRBJ1-2
abundance: -
v_gene: TRBV5-6
d_gene: -
CDR3aa: CASSTWRFRYGYTF

j_gene: TRBJ1-5
abundance: -
v_gene: TRBV18
d_gene: -
CDR3aa: CASSLYSNQPQHF

j_gene: TRBJ2-3
abundance: -
v_gene: TRBV15
d_gene: TRBD2
CDR3aa: CATSSPRSSGGLSTDTQYF

j_gene: TRBJ1-1
abundance: -
v_gene: TRBV10-3
d_gene: -
CDR3aa: CAIRIQGMNTEAFF

j_gene: TRBJ1-3
abundance: -
v_gene: TRBV30
d_gene: -
CDR3aa: CAWSPGYSSGNTIYF

j_gene: TRBJ2-2
abundance: -
v_gene: TRBV9
d_gene: -
CDR3aa: CASSVVPTGELFF

j_gene: TRBJ2-3
abundance: once
v_gene: TRBV2
d_gene: TRBD2
CDR3aa: CASSGGGADTQYF

j_gene: TRBJ1-5
abundance: -
v_gene: TRBV13
d_gene: TRBD1
CDR3aa: CASSYTGTGDYSNQPQHF

j_gene: TRBJ1-2
abundance: -
v_gene: TRBV7-2
d_gene: -
CDR3aa: CASSQTGGNYGYTF

j_gene: TRBJ2-3
abundance: -
v_gene: TRBV6-5
d_gene: -
CDR3aa: CASRGTHRTDTQYF

j_gene: TRBJ1-5
abundance: -
v_gene: TRBV6-5
d_gene: -
CDR3aa: CASSYFRDQPQHF

j_gene: TRBJ1-1
abundance: -
v_gene: TRBV7-9
d_gene: -
CDR3aa: CASTPPSGGTEAFF

j_gene: TRBJ1-1
abundance: -
v_gene: TRBV4-1
d_gene: TRBD1
CDR3aa: CASSPRGRNEGDTEAFF

j_gene: TRBJ1-5
abundance: -
v_gene: TRBV15
d_gene: TRBD1
CDR3aa: CATSRGTGWDQPQHF

j_gene: TRBJ2-1
abundance: -
v_gene: TRBV19
d_gene: TRBD2
CDR3aa: CASTPVAGGPNEQFF

j_gene: TRBJ2-5
abundance: -
v_gene: TRBV7-6
d_gene: -
CDR3aa: CASSLGPGIQETQYF

j_gene: TRBJ2-1
abundance: -
v_gene: TRBV30
d_gene: -
CDR3aa: CACPPPSVSYNEQFF

j_gene: TRBJ2-3
abundance: -
v_gene: TRBV28
d_gene: -
CDR3aa: CASSLYSIDTQYF

j_gene: TRBJ1-1
abundance: -
v_gene: TRBV29-1
d_gene: TRBD1
CDR3aa: CSVRGTGGADTEAFF

j_gene: TRBJ1-1
abundance: -
v_gene: TRBV7-2
d_gene: -
CDR3aa: CASSLVGQLPPGNTEAFF

j_gene: TRBJ1-2
abundance: few
v_gene: TRBV7-3
d_gene: -
CDR3aa: CASSLNGAGNGYTF

j_gene: TRBJ1-2
abundance: medium-sized
v_gene: TRBV7-9
d_gene: -
CDR3aa: CASSFEGGGVYGYTF

j_gene: TRBJ2-3
abundance: -
v_gene: TRBV9
d_gene: -
CDR3aa: CASSPRGGTDTQYF

j_gene: TRBJ2-5
abundance: -
v_gene: TRBV19
d_gene: TRBD1
CDR3aa: CASSKTSGGQETQYF

j_gene: TRBJ2-5
abundance: -
v_gene: TRBV5-6
d_gene: TRBD1
CDR3aa: CASSLRAGGAETQYF

j_gene: TRBJ1-5
abundance: -
v_gene: TRBV2
d_gene: TRBD1
CDR3aa: CASRGQGYSNQPQHF

j_gene: TRBJ1-6
abundance: -
v_gene: TRBV9
d_gene: TRBD1
CDR3aa: CASSDPGQEAYNSPLHF

j_gene: TRBJ1-4
abundance: -
v_gene: TRBV7-8
d_gene: -
CDR3aa: CASSFHGGEKLFF

j_gene: TRBJ2-3
abundance: -
v_gene: TRBV2
d_gene: -
CDR3aa: CASTVGGPDTQYF

j_gene: TRBJ1-1
abundance: -
v_gene: TRBV7-2
d_gene: -
CDR3aa: CASSPRQLNTEAFF

j_gene: TRBJ2-7
abundance: -
v_gene: TRBV14
d_gene: TRBD1
CDR3aa: CASSRGRTGPYEQYF

j_gene: TRBJ1-2
abundance: -
v_gene: TRBV29-1
d_gene: -
CDR3aa: CSVAQSDYGYTF

j_gene: TRBJ2-7
abundance: -
v_gene: TRBV4-1
d_gene: TRBD1
CDR3aa: CASSQEGRGLYEQYF

j_gene: TRBJ1-5
abundance: -
v_gene: TRBV10-1
d_gene: TRBD1
CDR3aa: CASSEKRGQDNQPQHF

j_gene: TRBJ2-5
abundance: -
v_gene: TRBV27
d_gene: TRBD2
CDR3aa: CASSQVAGLRWETQYF

j_gene: TRBJ1-6
abundance: -
v_gene: TRBV4-2
d_gene: -
CDR3aa: CASSQVRNSPLHF

j_gene: TRBJ2-1
abundance: -
v_gene: TRBV5-1
d_gene: TRBD2
CDR3aa: CASSLGGLAGTNEQFF

j_gene: TRBJ2-7
abundance: -
v_gene: TRBV5-8
d_gene: -
CDR3aa: CASSGLDEQYF

j_gene: TRBJ1-1
abundance: -
v_gene: TRBV5-6
d_gene: TRBD1
CDR3aa: CASSLGGTGRAEAFF

j_gene: TRBJ2-7
abundance: -
v_gene: TRBV27
d_gene: -
CDR3aa: CASSFSTTSYEQYF

j_gene: TRBJ1-3
abundance: -
v_gene: TRBV7-9
d_gene: -
CDR3aa: CASSRVGLRSGNTIYF

j_gene: TRBJ2-7
abundance: once
v_gene: TRBV6-5
d_gene: TRBD2
CDR3aa: CASSGLAGPYEQYF

j_gene: TRBJ1-2
abundance: -
v_gene: TRBV11-2
d_gene: -
CDR3aa: CASSEEGGEGSRGYTF

j_gene: TRBJ1-1
abundance: -
v_gene: TRBV18
d_gene: TRBD1
CDR3aa: CASSPPGTGNTEAFF